This TCR beta chain was observed in a study of blood T cell repertoires in COVID-19. Study as a whole: Samples came from the United States, Italy and Spain, spanning acute and convalescent COVID-19. PBMCs, B-cell-depleted T cells, or T cells provided the cDNA or gDNA that made up the material.

Libraries were prepared by immunoSEQ multiplex PCR; TCRdb keeps only in-frame clonotypes and omits some of them. This sample has about 220,000 clones, with around 81% found just once. Per the germline V gene, CDR1 is SEHNR and CDR2 is FQNEAQ (reference sequence). The CDR3 is 16 residues long. Trimming removed 2 bases from V and 2 bases from J, with 15 bases in between. This receptor was identified in a woman in her 70s with acute or convalescent COVID-19. Source material: peripheral blood. V is TRBV7-9 and J is TRBJ2-5; a weak D match, TRBD1 (6 bases). The CDR3: CASSLLGQPIQETQYF. DNA for the CDR3: TGTGCCAGCAGCTTATTAGGACAGCCCATTCAAGAGACCCAGTACTTC.